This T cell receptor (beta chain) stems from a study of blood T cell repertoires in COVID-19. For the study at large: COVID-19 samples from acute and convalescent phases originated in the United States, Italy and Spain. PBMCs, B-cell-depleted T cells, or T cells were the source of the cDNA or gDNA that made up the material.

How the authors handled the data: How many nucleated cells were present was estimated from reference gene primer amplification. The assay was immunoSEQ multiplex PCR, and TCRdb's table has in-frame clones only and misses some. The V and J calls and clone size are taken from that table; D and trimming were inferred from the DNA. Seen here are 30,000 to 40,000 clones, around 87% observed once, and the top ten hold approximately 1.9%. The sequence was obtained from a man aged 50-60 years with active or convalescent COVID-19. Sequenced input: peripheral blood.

The CDR3, as DNA: TGTGCCAGCTCACCATTCTCGGGACAGGGGGCAGGGGACACTGAAGCTTTCTTT. It codes for CASSPFSGQGAGDTEAFF. This chain links TRBV18 with TRBJ1-1, with 12 nucleotides matching TRBD1. CDR1 KGHSH and CDR2 LQKENI come from the germline V gene. The CDR3 runs 18 residues. After removal of 2 bases from V and 3 bases from J, the junction contained 10 bases not matched to a gene.